The clone carrying this T cell receptor (beta chain) has only a few counts. Its antigen is not known. The people who gave samples were healthy Caucasians from Russia, aged roughly 6 to 100. Donors each provided ten milliliters of peripheral blood. The data are from a study of blood T cells in healthy people across ages. Using a J-beta primer mix together with a sample-barcoded 5' primer, a second PCR was run for roughly 6 to 12 cycles. With 12 random nucleotides, a template-switch adaptor tagged each individual cDNA molecule. TCRdb re-derived calls from the 5' RACE reads in MiXCR, one entry per CDR3 protein. The data show approximately 780,000 distinct CDR3 sequences, with approximately 24% seen just once and around 3% held by the top ten. CDR1 is SNHLY, CDR2 FYNNEI, per germline. The V end lost 7 bases, the J end lost 5 bases, and 11 bases lay between the germline ends. The CDR3 consists of 13 residues.

Study results and caveats: With donor CMV status unknown, expanded clonotype changes were possibly confounded.

Separately, the same data were catalogued under a study of T cells of mothers and their children.

The sequenced material came from blood. The chain is built from TRBV2 and TRBJ2-2; tentative D call: TRBD2 (5 bases). The receptor comes from a boy younger than 18 in good health. The chain's CDR3 is CASNTGGTGELFF. CDR3 bases: TGTGCCAGCAACACTGGAGGAACCGGGGAGCTGTTTTTT.